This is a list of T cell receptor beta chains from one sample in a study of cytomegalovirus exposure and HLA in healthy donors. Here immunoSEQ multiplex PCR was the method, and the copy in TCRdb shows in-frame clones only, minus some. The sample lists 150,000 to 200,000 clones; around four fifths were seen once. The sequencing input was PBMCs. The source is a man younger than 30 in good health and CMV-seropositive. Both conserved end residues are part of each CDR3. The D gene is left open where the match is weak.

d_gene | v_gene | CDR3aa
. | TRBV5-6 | CASSSFYRNTGELFF
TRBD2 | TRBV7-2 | CASSSLAGGPSEQFF
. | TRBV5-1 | CASSPEGRGTDTQYF
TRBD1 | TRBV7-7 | CASSSTGALAGELFF
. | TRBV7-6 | CASSFQLTSGELFF
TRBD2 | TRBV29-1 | CSVEGLAGIYNEQFF
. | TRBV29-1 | CSVPRDMEETQYF
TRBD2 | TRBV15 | CATSRDQGLAGVGEETQYF
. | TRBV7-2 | CASGMQETQYF
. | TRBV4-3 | CASSHDGDNYYEQYF
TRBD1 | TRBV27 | CASSPGQGAYGYTF
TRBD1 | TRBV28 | CASSFSGTGYNEQFF
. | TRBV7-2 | CASSRLPSAQYEQYF
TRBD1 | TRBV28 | CASSPGTGIFQPQHF
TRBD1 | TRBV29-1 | CSVPDRGLVF
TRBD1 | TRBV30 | CAWSVGDRRTEQYF
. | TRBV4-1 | CASSQDIGAVYGYTF
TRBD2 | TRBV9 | CASSAGLASTDTQYF
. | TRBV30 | CAWSSGVPGDEQFF
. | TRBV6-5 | CASRTVEQYF
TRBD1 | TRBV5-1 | CASSARGTAGWTGELFF
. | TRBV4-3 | CASSQDPGDGETQYF
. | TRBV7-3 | CASSSLGYEQFF
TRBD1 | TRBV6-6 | CASSSSGTGNTGELFF
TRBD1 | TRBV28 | CASSLFRTGGVPAFF
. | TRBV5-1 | CASSLGGASTDTQYF
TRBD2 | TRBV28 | CASSPPLAGVVVSEQFF
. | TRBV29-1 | CSVKGLLGPNEQFF
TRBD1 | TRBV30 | CAGQGDRGQPQHF
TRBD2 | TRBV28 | CASSLWAGAETQYF
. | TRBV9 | CASSVGPGGDNEQFF
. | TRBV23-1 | CAFPGGTLSYGYTF
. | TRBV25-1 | CASSGAHNYGYTF
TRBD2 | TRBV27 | CAIPFEKGPGLAGGSSYNEQFF
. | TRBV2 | CASSEAGSSGTF
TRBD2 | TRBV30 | CAWNKRGTGELFF
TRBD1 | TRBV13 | CASSPAGTGWTDTQYF
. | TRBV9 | CASSVEGGGATDTQYF
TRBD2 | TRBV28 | CASSPLMSGIQNIQYF
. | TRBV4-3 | CASSQDVSRARADTQYF
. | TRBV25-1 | CASSVGPPGRLGTGELFF
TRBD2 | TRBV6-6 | CASVPAGGSSYEQYF